Reported below is one T cell receptor (beta chain). No antigen is known for it. Patients in the study, people with chemo-refractory metastatic non-small-cell lung cancer, received focal radiation plus ipilimumab CTLA-4 blockade. Germline CDR1 SGHNT, CDR2 YYREEE (reference sequence). V dropped 0 bases and J dropped 1 base, with 11 bases sitting between them. The CDR3 sequence is 15 residues long. These data belong to a study of radiotherapy plus CTLA-4 blockade in lung cancer. As for the study in general: Objective response was observed in approximately 18% of patients, and disease control in 31%. Study observations and caveats: The best predictor of response was reported to be early blood T cell clone dynamics, with interferon-beta. TCR clones from tumors expanded in blood after radiotherapy plus ipilimumab.

The data were produced by immunoSEQ multiplex PCR, yet TCRdb's version contains in-frame clones alone and is incomplete. The sample has tens of thousands of clones, roughly 86% seen once. The chain employs TRBV5-4 and TRBJ2-7, with D possibly called TRBD1 or TRBD2 (6 bases each). The sequenced sample was peripheral blood, obtained from a patient treated with radiotherapy plus ipilimumab. This sequence originates from a human donor with non-small cell lung cancer that progressed on radiotherapy plus ipilimumab. CDR3 DNA: TGTGCCAGCAGCTTGGCCCCGGGGGCATCCTACGAGCAGTACTTC. It specifies CASSLAPGASYEQYF.